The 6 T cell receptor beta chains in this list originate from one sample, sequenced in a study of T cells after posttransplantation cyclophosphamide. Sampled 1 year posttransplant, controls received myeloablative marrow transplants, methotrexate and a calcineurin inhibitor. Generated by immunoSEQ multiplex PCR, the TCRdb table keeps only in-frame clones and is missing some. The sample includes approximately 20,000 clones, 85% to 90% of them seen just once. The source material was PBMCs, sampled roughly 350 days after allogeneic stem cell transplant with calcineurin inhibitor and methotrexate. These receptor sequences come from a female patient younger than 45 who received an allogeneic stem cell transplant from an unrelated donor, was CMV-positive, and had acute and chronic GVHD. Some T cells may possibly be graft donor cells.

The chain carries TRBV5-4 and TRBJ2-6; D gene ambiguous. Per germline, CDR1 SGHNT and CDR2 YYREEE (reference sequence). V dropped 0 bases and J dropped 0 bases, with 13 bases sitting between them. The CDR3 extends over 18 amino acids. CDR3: CASSLAIGPFSGANVLTF. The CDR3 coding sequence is TGTGCCAGCAGCTTGGCCATTGGGCCCTTCTCTGGGGCCAACGTCCTGACTTTC.

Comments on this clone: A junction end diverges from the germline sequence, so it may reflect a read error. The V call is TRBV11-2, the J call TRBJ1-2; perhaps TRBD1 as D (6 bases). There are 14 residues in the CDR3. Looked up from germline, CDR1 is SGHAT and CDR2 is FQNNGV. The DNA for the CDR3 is TGTGCCAGCAGCTTATCCCCGACAGGTTATGGCCACACCTTC. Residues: CASSLSPTGYGHTF.

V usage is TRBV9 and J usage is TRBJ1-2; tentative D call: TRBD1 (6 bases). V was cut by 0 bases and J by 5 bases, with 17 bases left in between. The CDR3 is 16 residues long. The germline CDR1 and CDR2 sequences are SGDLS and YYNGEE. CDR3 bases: TGTGCCAGCAGCGTAGGAACGTGGGGGGGCGGATATGGCTACACCTTC. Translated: CASSVGTWGGGYGYTF.

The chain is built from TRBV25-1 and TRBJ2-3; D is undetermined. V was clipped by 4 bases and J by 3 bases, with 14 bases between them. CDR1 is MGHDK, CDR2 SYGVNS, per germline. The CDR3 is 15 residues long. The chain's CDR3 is CASSAENLITDTQYF. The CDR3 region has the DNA TGTGCCAGCAGTGCGGAGAACCTCATTACAGATACGCAGTATTTT.

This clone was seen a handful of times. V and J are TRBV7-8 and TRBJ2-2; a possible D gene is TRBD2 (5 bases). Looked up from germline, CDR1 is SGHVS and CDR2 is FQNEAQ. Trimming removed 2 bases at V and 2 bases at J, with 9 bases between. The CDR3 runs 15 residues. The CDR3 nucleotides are TGTGCCAGCAGCTTATCCGGGGTTAACACCGGGGAGCTGTTTTTT. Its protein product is CASSLSGVNTGELFF.

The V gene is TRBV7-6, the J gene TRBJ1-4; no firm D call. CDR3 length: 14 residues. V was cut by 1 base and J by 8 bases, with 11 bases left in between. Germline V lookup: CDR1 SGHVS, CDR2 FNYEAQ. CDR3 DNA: TGTGCCAGCAGCTTAGACAGACCGAACGAAAAACTGTTTTTT. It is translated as CASSLDRPNEKLFF. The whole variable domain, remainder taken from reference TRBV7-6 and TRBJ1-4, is GAGVSQSPRYKVTKRGQDVALRCDPISGHVSLYWYRQALGQGPEFLTYFNYEAQQDKSGLPNDRFSAERPEGSISTLTIQRTEQRDSAMYRCASSLDRPNEKLFFGSGTQLSVL.